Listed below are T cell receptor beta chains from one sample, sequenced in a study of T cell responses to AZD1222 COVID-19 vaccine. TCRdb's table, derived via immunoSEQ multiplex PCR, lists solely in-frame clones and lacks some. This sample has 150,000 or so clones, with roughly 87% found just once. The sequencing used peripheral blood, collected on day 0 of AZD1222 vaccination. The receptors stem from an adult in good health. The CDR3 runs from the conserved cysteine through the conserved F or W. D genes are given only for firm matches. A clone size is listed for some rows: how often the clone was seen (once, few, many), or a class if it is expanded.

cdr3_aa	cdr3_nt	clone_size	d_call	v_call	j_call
CSVMGTADTQYF	TGCAGCGTAATGGGGACAGCAGATACGCAGTATTTT	NA	TRBD1	TRBV29-1	TRBJ2-3
CASSLGVTGGYHGYTF	TGTGCCAGCAGTTTGGGGGTGACAGGGGGCTATCATGGCTACACCTTC	NA	TRBD1	TRBV27	TRBJ1-2
CASSLGFDYEQYF	TGTGCCAGCAGCCTCGGGTTCGACTACGAGCAGTACTTC	NA	NA	TRBV28	TRBJ2-7
CASKTRSVTEAFF	TGTGCCAGCAAGACAAGATCCGTCACTGAAGCTTTCTTT	NA	NA	TRBV5-8	TRBJ1-1
CAWSPTGSSYEQYF	TGTGCCTGGAGTCCGACGGGGAGCTCCTACGAGCAGTACTTC	NA	NA	TRBV30	TRBJ2-7
CASCPGENTGELFF	TGTGCCAGCTGTCCGGGGGAGAACACCGGGGAGCTGTTTTTT	NA	NA	TRBV7-9	TRBJ2-2
CASSPRTGNELANYGYTF	TGTGCCAGCAGCCCCCGGACAGGGAACGAGTTAGCTAACTATGGCTACACCTTC	NA	TRBD1	TRBV7-2	TRBJ1-2
CASSEARLNTGELFF	TGTGCCAGCAGTGAAGCCAGGTTGAACACCGGGGAGCTGTTTTTT	many	NA	TRBV2	TRBJ2-2
CASSIGLADYEQYF	TGTGCCAGTAGTATAGGACTAGCGGACTACGAGCAGTACTTC	NA	TRBD2	TRBV19	TRBJ2-7
CASSGPGGNEQFF	TGTGCCAGCAGTGGCCCGGGGGGCAATGAGCAGTTCTTC	NA	TRBD2	TRBV2	TRBJ2-1
CASSPRDDRDNPNTEAFF	TGTGCCAGCAGCCCGCGAGACGACCGGGACAACCCGAACACTGAAGCTTTCTTT	NA	NA	TRBV11-2	TRBJ1-1
CSVAWAGDEQYF	TGCAGCGTTGCGTGGGCAGGGGACGAGCAGTACTTC	NA	NA	TRBV29-1	TRBJ2-7
CASSLGGGRLETQYF	TGTGCCAGCAGCTTAGGTGGGGGGCGCTTAGAGACCCAGTACTTC	NA	NA	TRBV7-2	TRBJ2-5
CASTNLAGSNNEQFF	TGTGCCAGTACCAATCTAGCGGGCTCAAACAATGAGCAGTTCTTC	NA	TRBD2	TRBV19	TRBJ2-1
CASRSGGWGYTF	TGTGCCAGCAGGTCAGGGGGCTGGGGCTACACCTTC	NA	TRBD1	TRBV6-5	TRBJ1-2
CASSGRVNNEQFF	TGTGCCAGTAGCGGGAGGGTCAACAATGAGCAGTTCTTC	once	TRBD2	TRBV19	TRBJ2-1
CASSLGLVPDTQYF	TGTGCCAGCAGCCTGGGGCTCGTCCCAGATACGCAGTATTTT	NA	NA	TRBV7-2	TRBJ2-3
CASSLQPPQETQYF	TGCGCCAGCAGCTTGCAACCGCCCCAAGAGACCCAGTACTTC	NA	NA	TRBV5-1	TRBJ2-5
CASGVLWGTQETQYF	TGTGCTAGTGGTGTCCTCTGGGGAACCCAAGAGACCCAGTACTTC	NA	NA	TRBV12-5	TRBJ2-5
CASSFGGASYEQYF	TGTGCCAGCAGCTTCGGGGGGGCGTCCTACGAGCAGTACTTC	NA	TRBD2	TRBV11-2	TRBJ2-7
CSVGSDTQYF	TGCAGCGTTGGGTCAGATACGCAGTATTTT	few	NA	TRBV29-1	TRBJ2-3
CASSQGTSGRAWNNEQFF	TGCGCCAGCAGCCAAGGGACTAGCGGGAGGGCCTGGAACAATGAGCAGTTCTTC	NA	TRBD2	TRBV4-1	TRBJ2-1
CASSLDRGRPDYEQYF	TGTGCCAGCAGCTTGGACAGGGGGCGCCCGGACTACGAGCAGTACTTC	NA	TRBD1	TRBV5-4	TRBJ2-7
CASSAGQGQNTEAFF	TGTGCCAGCTCAGCGGGACAGGGACAGAACACTGAAGCTTTCTTT	NA	TRBD1	TRBV18	TRBJ1-1
CASSLGRRSSYEQYF	TGTGCCAGCAGCTTGGGCAGGCGGAGCTCCTACGAGCAGTACTTC	NA	NA	TRBV11-2	TRBJ2-7
CASSLIKGAGYTF	TGTGCCAGCAGTTTAATCAAAGGCGCTGGCTACACCTTC	NA	NA	TRBV6-6	TRBJ1-2
CASSASGTYNEQFF	TGTGCCAGCAGTGCAAGCGGAACCTACAATGAGCAGTTCTTC	NA	NA	TRBV6-4	TRBJ2-1
CATGTPINTIYF	TGTGCCACCGGGACGCCGATAAACACCATATATTTT	NA	NA	TRBV3-1/TRBV3-2	TRBJ1-3
CASSQVPGTYGYTF	TGTGCCAGCAGCCAAGTTCCAGGGACCTATGGCTACACCTTC	NA	NA	TRBV3-1/TRBV3-2	TRBJ1-2
CASSHGLESETQYF	TGTGCCAGCAGTCATGGACTAGAATCAGAGACCCAGTACTTC	NA	TRBD2	TRBV6-2/TRBV6-3	TRBJ2-5
CASSPAPGYTGELFF	TGTGCCAGCTCACCAGCGCCAGGGTATACCGGGGAGCTGTTTTTT	NA	NA	TRBV18	TRBJ2-2
CASSLVQGFGETQYF	TGTGCCAGCAGCTTAGTTCAGGGGTTCGGAGAGACCCAGTACTTC	NA	NA	TRBV7-2	TRBJ2-5
CATSRVGVTEAFF	TGTGCCACCAGCAGAGTAGGGGTCACTGAAGCTTTCTTT	NA	NA	TRBV15	TRBJ1-1
CASSIYRGHGYTF	TGTGCCAGCAGCATATACAGGGGGCATGGCTACACCTTC	NA	TRBD1	TRBV5-4	TRBJ1-2
CASSAGLAGFYNEQFF	TGCGCCAGCAGTGCGGGCCTAGCGGGATTCTACAATGAGCAGTTCTTC	NA	TRBD2	TRBV5-1	TRBJ2-1
CASSLTSTDTQYF	TGTGCCAGCAGTTTGACTAGCACAGATACGCAGTATTTT	few	NA	TRBV12-3/TRBV12-4	TRBJ2-3
CASSTQGVYEQYF	TGTGCCAGTAGTACACAGGGGGTCTACGAGCAGTACTTC	once	TRBD1	TRBV19	TRBJ2-7
CASSPGASSNYGYTF	TGTGCCAGCAGCCCGGGTGCCAGTTCTAACTATGGCTACACCTTC	NA	NA	TRBV5-4	TRBJ1-2
CATSDFGGEQFF	TGTGCCACCAGTGATTTCGGGGGGGAGCAGTTCTTC	NA	TRBD2	TRBV24-1	TRBJ2-1
CASSSARAGGGYTF	TGTGCCAGCAGCTCGGCCCGGGCGGGGGGCGGCTACACCTTC	NA	NA	TRBV9	TRBJ1-2
CASSFGTGREKLFF	TGTGCCAGCAGCTTCGGGACAGGGAGAGAAAAACTGTTTTTT	NA	TRBD1	TRBV11-1	TRBJ1-4
CASSLQGGNTEAFF	TGTGCCAGCTCACTACAGGGGGGGAACACTGAAGCTTTCTTT	NA	TRBD1	TRBV18	TRBJ1-1
CASSYFRETTYEQYF	TGTGCCAGCAGTTATTTCAGGGAAACAACCTACGAGCAGTACTTC	once	NA	TRBV6-2/TRBV6-3	TRBJ2-7
CASSGGAIRTEAFF	TGTGCCAGCAGCGGGGGGGCAATACGCACTGAAGCTTTCTTT	few	NA	TRBV28	TRBJ1-1
CASSSPGTGGALGGYTF	TGTGCCAGCTCCTCGCCCGGGACAGGGGGCGCGTTAGGTGGCTACACCTTC	NA	TRBD1	TRBV28	TRBJ1-2
CASSQAQVGNTIYF	TGTGCCAGCAGCCAAGCCCAAGTGGGAAACACCATATATTTT	NA	NA	TRBV4-2	TRBJ1-3
CASSKAGGGYEQYF	TGCGCCAGCAGTAAGGCAGGGGGAGGCTACGAGCAGTACTTC	NA	NA	TRBV10-1	TRBJ2-7
CATKGAVYSPLHF	TGTGCCACCAAGGGGGCCGTGTATTCACCCCTCCACTTT	NA	TRBD1	TRBV19	TRBJ1-6
CASSLRGVTDTQYF	TGTGCCAGCAGCTTGAGGGGGGTCACAGATACGCAGTATTTT	NA	NA	TRBV5-5	TRBJ2-3
CASSLGGNSRETQYF	TGTGCCAGCAGCTTGGGGGGGAACTCAAGAGAGACCCAGTACTTC	NA	NA	TRBV5-4	TRBJ2-5
CASSLLGQTEAFF	TGCGCCAGCAGCCTCCTTGGACAGACTGAAGCTTTCTTT	NA	NA	TRBV4-1	TRBJ1-1
CASSLTGRGGTEAFF	TGCGCCAGCAGCTTGACAGGGCGGGGTGGCACTGAAGCTTTCTTT	NA	NA	TRBV5-1	TRBJ1-1
CASSLGSGSTDEQFF	TGTGCCAGCAGCTTAGGTAGCGGGAGTACGGATGAGCAGTTCTTC	NA	TRBD2	TRBV7-3	TRBJ2-1
CASSYGLNNEQFF	TGTGCCAGCAGCTACGGACTTAACAATGAGCAGTTCTTC	NA	NA	TRBV11-2	TRBJ2-1